These 5 T cell receptor beta chains were all obtained from the same sample, sequenced in a study of TIL therapy for anti-PD-1-resistant metastatic lung cancer (dated by TCRdb to about 2021). The time point label corresponds to: pre-treatment sample, taken before nivolumab and TIL therapy. TCR beta CDR3 regions were amplified from genomic DNA with the immunoSEQ v3 hsTCRB kit using bias-controlled multiplex PCR. In TCRdb, the immuneACCESS table is reduced to in-frame sequences with V and J assigned. These tables do not hold every clone; where another copy was compared, an unresolved V gene accounts for under half, and the others remain unexplained. This sample comprises 45,000 to 75,000 clones, 55% to 75% of them detected only once. Jointly, the top ten make up roughly 6.6% of the sample. This sample comprised blood, obtained at baseline. The origin of the receptors is a person between 25 and 79 years old with non-small cell lung cancer.

This chain links TRBV7-9 with TRBJ2-2; possibly TRBD1 or TRBD2 for D (5 bases each). Trimming left V 4 bases short and J 1 base short, with 16 bases between. Germline CDR1 is SEHNR and CDR2 is FQNEAQ (reference sequence). The CDR3 has 17 residues. The CDR3 is CASSSGTWSWNTGELFF. Here the CDR3 DNA reads TGTGCCAGCAGCTCCGGGACCTGGTCCTGGAACACCGGGGAGCTGTTTTTT.

This clone was counted a few times. The genes are TRBV6-1 and TRBJ2-5, with D possibly being TRBD2 (5 bases). The CDR3 length is 14 residues. Trimming removed 6 bases at V and 4 bases at J, with 15 bases between. Germline V gene lookup returns CDR1 MNHNS and CDR2 SASEGT. CDR3 nucleotide sequence: TGTGCCAGCAGGACTACAGCCGATGCAGAGACCCAGTACTTC. This sequence encodes CASRTTADAETQYF.

This clone appeared once. The rearrangement links TRBV5-4 to TRBJ1-2, with D uncertain. The germline V gene has CDR1 SGHNT and CDR2 YYREEE (reference sequence). The CDR3 contains 13 residues. The V and J ends lost 1 base and 2 bases respectively, with 6 bases between them. CDR3 loop: CASSLSGNYGYTF. The CDR3 region has the DNA TGTGCCAGCAGCTTGTCCGGGAACTATGGCTACACCTTC.

This clone has just a few counts. This chain links TRBV7-9 with TRBJ1-4; D uncertain. The germline V gene has CDR1 SEHNR and CDR2 FQNEAQ (reference sequence). This CDR3 spans 14 amino acids. V was cut by 0 bases and J by 7 bases, with 9 bases left in between. CDR3 nucleotides: TGTGCCAGCAGCTTAGCAGGGCCTGGTGAAAAACTGTTTTTT. Protein sequence: CASSLAGPGEKLFF.

The chain combines TRBV5-6 with TRBJ2-7; 9 nucleotides match TRBD2. The trim removed 5 bases at V and 5 bases at J, leaving 8 bases unmatched. The CDR3 totals 14 residues. The germline CDR1 and CDR2 sequences are SGHDT and YYEEEE. The CDR3 loop is CASSSGTSYHEQYF. In DNA, the CDR3 is TGTGCCAGCAGTTCCGGGACTAGCTACCACGAGCAGTACTTC. The full variable domain, rest sourced from reference TRBV5-6 and TRBJ2-7, is DAGVTQSPTHLIKTRGQQVTLRCSPKSGHDTVSWYQQALGQGPQFIFQYYEEEERQRGNFPDRFSGHQFPNYSSELNVNALLLGDSALYLCASSSGTSYHEQYFGPGTRLTVT.